What follows are 11 T cell receptor beta chains derived from one specimen sequenced in a study of blood T cell repertoires in COVID-19. Generated by immunoSEQ multiplex PCR, the TCRdb table keeps only in-frame clones and is missing some. This table has over 150,000 clones, about 85% appearing once. The sample taken for sequencing was PBMCs or T cells enriched from blood (not recorded which). These receptors all come from a woman in her twenties or thirties who had recovered from COVID-19.

The chain has TRBV4-3 and TRBJ1-2, with 10 bases matching TRBD1. The CDR3 length is 16 residues. CDR1 LGHNA and CDR2 YSLEER come from the germline V gene. V lost 4 bases, J lost 9 bases, and 14 bases stayed unmatched. CDR3 loop: CASSPTVGGQGVSYTF. The CDR3 DNA sequence: TGCGCCAGCAGCCCAACGGTTGGTGGACAGGGGGTTAGCTACACCTTC.

V is TRBV19 and J is TRBJ1-4; TRBD1 matches at 7 bases. CDR1 and CDR2 (germline): LNHDA, SQIVND (reference sequence). Losses at the gene ends were 4 bases for V and 7 bases for J; bases not matched to a gene: 6. The CDR3 is 14 residues long. The CDR3 DNA reads TGTGCCAGTAGTACTACAGGGGCCGGTGAAAAACTGTTTTTT. Amino acid sequence: CASSTTGAGEKLFF.

The V gene is TRBV6-5, the J gene TRBJ1-1; perhaps TRBD1 as D (6 bases). Germline loops: CDR1 MNHEY, CDR2 SVGAGI. This CDR3 spans 11 amino acids. V lost 8 bases, J lost 7 bases, and 11 bases lay in between. The CDR3 loop is CASRWGLEAFF. The DNA of the CDR3 is TGTGCCAGCCGGTGGGGGCTTGAAGCTTTCTTT.

The CDR3 sequence is CASSLGQSYNEQFF. The CDR3 DNA is TGTGCCAGCAGCTTAGGCCAGTCCTACAATGAGCAGTTCTTC. The chain uses TRBV11-2 and TRBJ2-1; D remains unclear. Trimming pared 1 base from V and 1 base from J, leaving 5 bases between. In germline, CDR1 is SGHAT, CDR2 FQNNGV. This CDR3 comprises 14 residues.

This clone has a single count. The V and J genes are TRBV4-1 and TRBJ2-3, with a weak D call TRBD2 (6 bases). V lost 0 bases, J lost 1 base, and 14 bases lay in between. This CDR3 is 17 amino acids long. CDR1 and CDR2 from the germline V gene are MGHRA and YSYEKL. The CDR3 DNA sequence: TGCGCCAGCAGCCAAGATCGGACGGGGGTCGGCACAGATACGCAGTATTTT. Translating gives CASSQDRTGVGTDTQYF.

This chain links TRBV14 with TRBJ2-7; tentative D call: TRBD2 (5 bases). This CDR3 has 12 residues. V lost 5 bases to trimming and J lost 4 bases, with 9 bases between them. CDR1 is SGHDN, CDR2 FVKESK, per germline. The CDR3 spells CASSREPYEQYF. CDR3 sequence (DNA): TGTGCCAGCAGCAGGGAGCCTTACGAGCAGTACTTC.

The chain carries TRBV5-1 and TRBJ2-1; TRBD1 agrees at 8 bases. The CDR3 is 15 amino acids. The junction had 9 bases not matched to a gene; V was cut back by 4 bases and J by 6 bases. The germline gives CDR1 SGHRS, CDR2 YFSETQ. The CDR3 DNA sequence: TGCGCCAGCAGCCTGACCGGACAGGGCTTCAATGAGCAGTTCTTC. As protein: CASSLTGQGFNEQFF.

V and J are TRBV27 and TRBJ2-2; D possibly corresponds to TRBD1 (9 bases). The CDR3 covers 19 residues. The germline CDR1 and CDR2 sequences are MNHEY and SMNVEV (reference sequence). V dropped 2 bases and J dropped 6 bases, with 25 bases sitting between them. The CDR3 loop reads CASSLPRTGAGGSPGELFF. CDR3 coding DNA: TGTGCCAGCAGTTTACCCAGGACAGGGGCGGGAGGTTCCCCCGGGGAGCTGTTTTTT.

J is TRBJ1-1 and V is TRBV25-1, with 8 bases matching TRBD1. Germline values: CDR1 MGHDK, CDR2 SYGVNS. The CDR3 extends over 11 amino acids. Unmatched junction bases numbered 3, after V lost 5 bases and J lost 10 bases. The CDR3 DNA reads as TGTGCCAGCAGTCAGACAGGGGTAGCTTTCTTT. Translated, it gives CASSQTGVAFF. The entire variable domain, with the rest obtained from reference TRBV25-1 and TRBJ1-1, is as follows: EADIYQTPRYLVIGTGKKITLECSQTMGHDKMYWYQQDPGMELHLIHYSYGVNSTEKGDLSSESTVSRIRTEHFPLTLESARPSHTSQYLCASSQTGVAFFGQGTRLTVV.

The chain recombines TRBV2 with TRBJ1-2; no firm D call. V dropped 7 bases and J dropped 2 bases, with 14 bases sitting between them. Germline loops: CDR1 SNHLY, CDR2 FYNNEI. This CDR3 has 14 amino acids. CDR3 sequence reads: CASTSTRTNYGYTF. CDR3 DNA: TGTGCCAGCACCTCGACAAGAACCAACTATGGCTACACCTTC.

This clone was detected only once. The V call is TRBV27, the J call TRBJ1-6; D might be TRBD1 (5 bases). The CDR3 runs to 15 residues. V lost 3 bases, J lost 7 bases, and 13 bases lay in between. Germline CDR1 is MNHEY and CDR2 is SMNVEV (reference sequence). The CDR3 nucleotides read TGTGCCAGCAGTTTTGGGGGGATTGGGAATTCACCCCTCCACTTT. It codes for CASSFGGIGNSPLHF.